A selection of T cell receptor beta chains follows, all from one sample in a study of response to subunit inactivated influenza vaccine. TCRdb recomputed calls from the RT-PCR reads with MiXCR, one row per CDR3 protein. The data show approximately 730,000 distinct CDR3 sequences, with over 11% seen just once and 6% to 8% held by the top ten. The sequencing here drew on PBMCs from blood, taken 14 days before vaccination. The receptors were sampled from a man over 45 who received an inactivated influenza vaccine. The CDR3 runs from the conserved cysteine through the conserved F or W. The order of the fields is D gene, clone size, J gene, V gene, CDR3 protein, CDR3 DNA. The D gene is left open where the match is weak. Size is omitted from some rows. Given values are once, few, many or a class for expanded clones.

TRBD1,.,TRBJ2-1,TRBV5-1,CASRAGTGIDEQFF,TGCGCCAGCAGGGCCGGGACAGGGATCGATGAGCAGTTCTTC
TRBD1,many,TRBJ1-5,TRBV6-1,CASRTTTGVGNQPQHF,TGTGCCAGCAGAACCACTACAGGGGTGGGCAATCAGCCCCAGCATTTT
.,many,TRBJ2-7,TRBV29-1,CSVVGDSYEQYF,TGCAGCGTTGTCGGGGACTCCTACGAGCAGTACTTC
.,few,TRBJ2-5,TRBV20-1,CSVRVRETQYF,TGCAGCGTGAGAGTACGAGAGACCCAGTACTTC
TRBD2,few,TRBJ2-7,TRBV7-8,CASSLRSGRAYEQYF,TGTGCCAGCAGCTTAAGGAGCGGGAGAGCCTACGAGCAGTACTTC
.,.,TRBJ2-3,TRBV28,CASPRVPVERQDTQYF,TGTGCCAGCCCAAGGGTCCCGGTAGAACGGCAGGATACGCAGTATTTT
.,.,TRBJ1-5,TRBV19,CASSELGDQPQHF,TGTGCCAGTAGTGAACTGGGGGATCAGCCCCAGCATTTT
.,.,TRBJ2-3,TRBV29-1,CSVDGVLGAASTDTQYF,TGCAGCGTCGACGGGGTGCTGGGGGCGGCTAGCACAGATACGCAGTATTTT
.,few,TRBJ2-7,TRBV27,CASSPNQGHEQYF,TGTGCCAGCAGTCCAAATCAGGGGCACGAGCAGTACTTC
.,.,TRBJ2-7,TRBV2,CASSELDYEQYF,TGTGCCAGCAGCGAGCTAGACTACGAGCAGTACTTC
.,few,TRBJ1-1,TRBV29-1,CSASMSGSEAFF,TGCAGCGCAAGTATGAGTGGCTCTGAAGCTTTCTTT
.,few,TRBJ2-1,TRBV5-1,CASSWGASDEQFF,TGCGCCAGCAGCTGGGGGGCGTCGGATGAGCAGTTCTTC
.,few,TRBJ2-1,TRBV20-1,CSARYFGSSYNEQFF,TGCAGTGCCAGATATTTTGGTAGCTCCTACAATGAGCAGTTCTTC
TRBD1,.,TRBJ1-4,TRBV7-9,CASSSGTGTPDGEKLFF,TGTGCCAGCAGCTCCGGGACAGGGACCCCAGACGGTGAAAAACTGTTTTTT
.,.,TRBJ2-5,TRBV6-2/TRBV6-3,CASQGGLKTQYF,TGTGCCAGTCAGGGGGGCTTGAAGACCCAGTACTTC
TRBD2,many,TRBJ2-1,TRBV4-1,CASSQDAGLASNEQFF,TGCGCCAGCAGCCAAGATGCGGGACTAGCGTCCAATGAGCAGTTCTTC
.,.,TRBJ1-2,TRBV20-1,CSARQTGVQGRYGYTF,TGCAGTGCTAGACAAACCGGGGTGCAGGGTCGTTATGGCTACACCTTC
TRBD1,few,TRBJ1-5,TRBV27,CASSFTFGTGDPQPQHF,TGTGCCAGCAGTTTCACCTTCGGGACAGGGGACCCTCAGCCCCAGCATTTT
.,.,TRBJ2-5,TRBV7-2,CASSFRGRLETQYF,TGTGCCAGCAGCTTTCGGGGTCGCTTGGAGACCCAGTACTTC
.,few,TRBJ2-5,TRBV11-2,CASRLLVEETQYF,TGTGCCAGCAGGCTACTAGTAGAGGAGACCCAGTACTTC
.,few,TRBJ1-3,TRBV6-1,CASRLGNSGNTIYF,TGTGCCAGCAGACTGGGGAACTCTGGAAACACCATATATTTT
TRBD2,few,TRBJ2-2,TRBV6-2/TRBV6-3,CASRPGGRPNTGELFF,TGTGCCAGCAGACCGGGCGGGAGACCGAACACCGGGGAGCTGTTTTTT
TRBD1,few,TRBJ2-2,TRBV12-3/TRBV12-4,CASSAGQGVFTGELFF,TGTGCCAGCAGTGCGGGACAGGGGGTTTTCACCGGGGAGCTGTTTTTT
.,few,TRBJ2-3,TRBV18,CASSLGLTGTSTDTQYF,TGTGCCAGCTCACTGGGTCTAACAGGAACTAGCACAGATACGCAGTATTTT
TRBD1,.,TRBJ2-7,TRBV28,CASSLSGTGGNYEQYF,TGTGCCAGCAGTTTATCTGGGACAGGGGGTAACTACGAGCAGTACTTC
.,few,TRBJ2-5,TRBV11-2,CASSWAGETQYF,TGTGCCAGCAGCTGGGCGGGAGAGACCCAGTACTTC
.,few,TRBJ1-3,TRBV20-1,CSARGQDISGNTIYF,TGCAGTGCTAGAGGGCAGGACATCTCTGGAAACACCATATATTTT
.,.,TRBJ2-3,TRBV2,CASRAGAGIGADTQYF,TGTGCCAGCAGGGCTGGGGCAGGGATCGGGGCAGATACGCAGTATTTT
TRBD1,many,TRBJ2-1,TRBV28,CASSLARQGPPNNEQFF,TGTGCCAGCAGTTTAGCCAGACAGGGACCTCCTAACAATGAGCAGTTCTTC
TRBD2,.,TRBJ2-7,TRBV3-1,CASSQVSQEREGLPSYEQYF,TGTGCCAGCAGCCAAGTCAGTCAGGAGCGGGAGGGCCTCCCCTCCTACGAGCAGTACTTC
TRBD2,.,TRBJ2-6,TRBV20-1,CSAVAGGKSGANVLTF,TGCAGTGCTGTAGCGGGGGGGAAGTCTGGGGCCAACGTCCTGACTTTC
.,.,TRBJ2-3,TRBV29-1,CSVELGEKTDTQYF,TGCAGCGTTGAGCTTGGGGAAAAGACAGATACGCAGTATTTT
TRBD1,medium-sized,TRBJ2-7,TRBV5-5,CASSLRTGGYEQYF,TGTGCCAGCAGCTTGAGGACAGGAGGCTACGAGCAGTACTTC
TRBD2,.,TRBJ2-3,TRBV9,CASSLGGLANTDTQYF,TGTGCCAGCAGTCTAGGGGGACTAGCGAACACAGATACGCAGTATTTT
.,.,TRBJ2-1,TRBV12-3/TRBV12-4,CASSLTEGALYNEQFF,TGTGCCAGCAGTTTAACCGAAGGGGCCCTCTACAATGAGCAGTTCTTC
.,.,TRBJ1-5,TRBV7-2,CASSTQGSNQPQHF,TGTGCCAGCAGCACTCAGGGAAGCAATCAGCCCCAGCATTTT
TRBD2,many,TRBJ2-5,TRBV12-3/TRBV12-4,CASSLVETSGETQYF,TGTGCCAGCAGTTTAGTAGAGACTAGCGGCGAGACCCAGTACTTC